This T cell receptor (beta chain) comes out of a study of cytomegalovirus exposure and HLA in healthy donors. The study's findings and limits: Analysis performed later found more than 15,000 TCR beta sequences associated with HLA alleles at 0.05 false discovery rate.

As for this clone: The antigen remains undetermined.

This CDR3 has 16 residues. V lost 3 bases, J lost 0 bases, and 13 bases lay in between. The V gene's germline CDR1 is SGHDT and CDR2 YYEEEE. PCR involved 60 Vbeta and 13 Jbeta primers. TCRdb's copy holds only in-frame clones and misses some; the assay was immunoSEQ multiplex PCR. This table has around 200,000 clones, 75% to 85% appearing once. This receptor was obtained from a girl aged 2 to 9 in good health and CMV-seropositive. The chain is built from TRBV5-6 and TRBJ2-1; the D gene is possibly TRBD2 (5 bases). Material: PBMCs. The DNA for the CDR3 is TGTGCCAGCAGCTCGATCGGGGATAGCTCCTACAATGAGCAGTTCTTC. It specifies CASSSIGDSSYNEQFF. Using reference TRBV5-6 and TRBJ2-1 for the parts outside the CDR3, the full variable domain is DAGVTQSPTHLIKTRGQQVTLRCSPKSGHDTVSWYQQALGQGPQFIFQYYEEEERQRGNFPDRFSGHQFPNYSSELNVNALLLGDSALYLCASSSIGDSSYNEQFFGPGTRLTVL.